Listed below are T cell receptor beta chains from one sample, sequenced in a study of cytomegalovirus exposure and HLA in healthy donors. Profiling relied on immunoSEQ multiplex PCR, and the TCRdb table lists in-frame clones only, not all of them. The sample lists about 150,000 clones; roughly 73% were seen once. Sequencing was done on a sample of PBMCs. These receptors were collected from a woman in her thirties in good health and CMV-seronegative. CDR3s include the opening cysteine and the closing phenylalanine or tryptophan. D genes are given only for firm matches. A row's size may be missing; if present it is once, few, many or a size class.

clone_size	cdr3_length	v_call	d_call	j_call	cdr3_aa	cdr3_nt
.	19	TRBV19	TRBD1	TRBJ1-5	CASSIARDRWVRSNQPQHF	TGTGCCAGTAGTATAGCCCGGGACAGATGGGTGAGAAGCAATCAGCCCCAGCATTTT
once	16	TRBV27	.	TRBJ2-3	CASSYLGSTHTDTQYF	TGTGCCAGCAGTTACCTAGGATCCACACACACAGATACGCAGTATTTT
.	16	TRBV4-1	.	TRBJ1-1	CASSQGGGSRNTEAFF	TGCGCCAGCAGCCAAGGGGGGGGATCGCGGAACACTGAAGCTTTCTTT
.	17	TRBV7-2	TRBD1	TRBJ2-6	CASSLAGQGPGANVLTF	TGTGCCAGCAGCTTAGCAGGACAGGGTCCTGGGGCCAACGTCCTGACTTTC
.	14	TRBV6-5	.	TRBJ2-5	CASSYHTSQETQYF	TGTGCCAGCAGTTATCACACTAGTCAAGAGACCCAGTACTTC
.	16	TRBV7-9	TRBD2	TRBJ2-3	CASSQAGLARSDTQYF	TGTGCCAGCAGCCAGGCGGGACTAGCTAGATCAGATACGCAGTATTTT
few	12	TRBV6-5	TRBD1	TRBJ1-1	CASSRDSTEAFF	TGTGCCAGCAGTAGGGACAGCACAGAAGCTTTCTTT
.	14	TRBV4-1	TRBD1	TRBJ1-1	CASSRDRVVTEAFF	TGCGCCAGCAGCCGAGACAGGGTTGTCACTGAAGCTTTCTTT
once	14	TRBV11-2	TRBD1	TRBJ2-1	CASSLGTGDNEQFF	TGTGCCAGCAGCTTAGGGACAGGGGACAATGAGCAGTTCTTC
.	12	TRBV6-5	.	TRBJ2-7	CASSRGGNEQYF	TGTGCCAGCAGTAGAGGGGGAAACGAGCAGTACTTC
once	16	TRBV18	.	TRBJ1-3	CASSPQQGLSGNTIYF	TGTGCCAGCTCACCACAACAGGGCCTCTCTGGAAACACCATATATTTT
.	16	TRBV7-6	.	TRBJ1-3	CASSFSTPHSGNTIYF	TGTGCCAGCAGCTTCTCGACACCCCACTCTGGAAACACCATATATTTT
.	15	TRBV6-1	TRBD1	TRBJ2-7	CASRQAGTGSYEQYF	TGTGCCAGCAGGCAAGCCGGGACAGGGTCCTACGAGCAGTACTTC
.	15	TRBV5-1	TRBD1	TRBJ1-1	CASSSTGGQNTEAFF	TGCGCCAGCAGCTCCACAGGGGGACAGAACACTGAAGCTTTCTTT
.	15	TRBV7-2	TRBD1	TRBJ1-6	CASSPDRGTWSPLHF	TGTGCCAGCAGCCCAGACAGGGGAACATGGTCACCCCTCCACTTT
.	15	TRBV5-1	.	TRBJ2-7	CATKDGESFVGEQYF	TGCGCCACCAAGGACGGGGAATCCTTCGTTGGCGAGCAGTACTTC
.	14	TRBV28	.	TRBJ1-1	CASSLFGGGTEAFF	TGTGCCAGCAGTTTATTCGGGGGTGGAACTGAAGCTTTCTTT